These 21 T cell receptor beta chains originate from one sample sequenced in a study of identical twins. TCRdb independently ran MiXCR on the 5' RACE reads; one entry per CDR3 protein. The sample lists hundreds of thousands of distinct CDR3 sequences, 8% to 9% occurring once. The data were also submitted as part of a second study, on yellow fever vaccine responses in identical twins.

Sequencing input: PBMCs. The receptors here all came from a woman aged 18-30 years in good health.

This clonotype was observed a few times. This chain links TRBV29-1 with TRBJ2-1; D is unresolved. Germline loops: CDR1 SQVTM, CDR2 ANQGSEA. This CDR3 is built from 12 residues. The ends were cut back, 1 base at V and 8 bases at J, with 9 bases in the middle. The DNA for the CDR3 is TGCAGCGTTGAAGTCAAGAGTTATGAGCAGTTCTTC. It codes for CSVEVKSYEQFF.

The gene calls are TRBV5-1 and TRBJ2-5; 9 bases match TRBD2. The junction had 3 bases not matched to a gene; V was cut back by 2 bases and J by 1 base. CDR1 and CDR2 (germline): SGHRS, YFSETQ. The CDR3 has 15 residues. The CDR3 sequence: CASSFGGRGQETQYF. The CDR3 bases are TGCGCCAGCAGCTTTGGCGGGAGGGGCCAAGAGACCCAGTACTTC.

This clonotype was observed many times. The V gene is TRBV7-8, the J gene TRBJ1-5; unclear D gene. CDR3 length: 16 residues. CDR1 and CDR2 (germline): SGHVS, FQNEAQ. With 1 base removed from V and 1 base from J, the gap between germline ends came to 11 bases. The CDR3 nucleotides read TGTGCCAGCAGCTTAGAAGGGCTAGGCAGCAATCAGCCCCAGCATTTT. This encodes CASSLEGLGSNQPQHF.

This chain joins TRBV9 and TRBJ2-1; 13 bases map to TRBD2. This CDR3 spans 15 amino acids. The germline CDR1 and CDR2 sequences are SGDLS and YYNGEE. The trim removed 3 bases at V and 8 bases at J, leaving 5 bases unmatched. The CDR3 loop is CASSAPGLAGHEQFF. The CDR3 DNA is TGTGCCAGCAGCGCCCCGGGACTAGCGGGACATGAGCAGTTCTTC.

V is TRBV5-1 and J is TRBJ2-1; D is unclear. CDR1 is SGHRS and CDR2 is YFSETQ in the germline V gene. The V and J ends lost 0 bases and 2 bases respectively, with 9 bases between them. The CDR3 has 15 amino acids. The CDR3 sequence is CASSLDEVAYNEQFF. The CDR3 bases are TGCGCCAGCAGCTTGGATGAGGTCGCCTACAATGAGCAGTTCTTC.

In this sample, this clonotype turned up many times. V gene TRBV20-1 combines with J gene TRBJ2-1; the match to TRBD1 covers 8 bases. Germline CDR1 reads DFQATT; CDR2 reads SNEGSKA (reference sequence). The junction had 11 bases not matched to a gene; V was cut back by 3 bases and J by 10 bases. This CDR3 region has 14 residues. CDR3 bases: TGCAGTGCTAGCCAATTATACAGGGGGTTAGAGCAGTTCTTC. Protein product: CSASQLYRGLEQFF.

This clonotype was detected ten times or more. The J gene is TRBJ2-3, the V gene TRBV7-8, with D perhaps TRBD2 (6 bases). The V end lost 2 bases, the J end lost 1 base, and 13 bases lay between the germline ends. The CDR3 is 16 amino acids. CDR1 SGHVS and CDR2 FQNEAQ come from the germline V gene. The CDR3 region has the DNA TGTGCCAGCAGCTTAAAGTCGGGACTTGGCACAGATACGCAGTATTTT. Encoded protein: CASSLKSGLGTDTQYF.

This clonotype was observed a few times. CDR3 loop: CASSITPPYEQYF. The CDR3 nucleotides are TGTGCCAGCAGTATTACACCCCCCTACGAGCAGTACTTC. The chain uses TRBV2 and TRBJ2-7, with unresolved D. The CDR3 loop spans 13 amino acids. With 5 bases removed from V and 2 bases from J, the gap between germline ends came to 10 bases. CDR1 and CDR2 (germline): SNHLY, FYNNEI.

There are many counts of this clonotype. V usage is TRBV12-3 or TRBV12-4 and J usage is TRBJ2-3; 11 bases align to TRBD2. The V segment lost 6 bases and the J segment 3 bases; nucleotides outside the gene matches: 8. The CDR3 has 16 residues. In DNA form, the CDR3 reads TGTGCCAGCAGGAAACTAGCGGGAGCGGTGACAGATACGCAGTATTTT. Its translation: CASRKLAGAVTDTQYF.

This clonotype was detected a few times. This chain links TRBV20-1 with TRBJ2-7; D tentatively reads TRBD1 or TRBD2 (5 bases each). With 6 bases removed from V and 3 bases from J, the gap between germline ends came to 12 bases. Germline V gene sequence: CDR1 DFQATT, CDR2 SNEGSKA (reference sequence). The length of the CDR3 is 12 residues. CDR3 bases: TGCAGTGCCGTCTGGGACCGCTACGAGCAGTACTTC. Translating gives CSAVWDRYEQYF.

This chain joins TRBV5-4 and TRBJ2-3, with 8 nucleotides matching TRBD2. The V segment lost 0 bases and the J segment 5 bases; nucleotides outside the gene matches: 5. Germline values: CDR1 SGHNT, CDR2 YYREEE (reference sequence). The CDR3 covers 15 residues. The CDR3, as DNA: TGTGCCAGCAGCTTGGCGGGGGGGGGACTAGATACGCAGTATTTT. It translates to CASSLAGGGLDTQYF.

This clonotype was seen ten or more times. The chain has TRBV10-3 and TRBJ2-7; D may correspond to TRBD1 or TRBD2 (6 bases each). V was clipped by 0 bases and J by 5 bases, with 20 bases between them. Germline lookup yields CDR1 ENHRY and CDR2 SYGVKD. The CDR3 contains 17 residues. The CDR3 loop reads CAISESGHPGGPNEQYF. Here the CDR3 DNA reads TGTGCCATCAGTGAGTCGGGCCATCCTGGGGGGCCTAACGAGCAGTACTTC.

This clonotype showed up just a few times. This chain uses TRBV20-1 with TRBJ2-1; D is undetermined. This CDR3 is 10 amino acids long. Trimming removed 4 bases at V and 8 bases at J, with 6 bases between. Germline V lookup: CDR1 DFQATT, CDR2 SNEGSKA (reference sequence). CDR3 protein: CSATRDEQFF. For the CDR3, the DNA is TGCAGTGCTACAAGGGATGAGCAGTTCTTC.

This clonotype was observed a handful of times. This chain joins TRBV14 and TRBJ2-2; 10 nucleotides align to TRBD2. Germline V lookup: CDR1 SGHDN, CDR2 FVKESK. V was clipped by 7 bases and J by 4 bases; unmatched bases: 3. The CDR3 covers 14 residues. In nucleotides, the CDR3 is TGTGCCAGCACTTCTAGCGGGGGCACCGGGGAGCTGTTTTTT. Encoded protein: CASTSSGGTGELFF.

This clonotype was observed a handful of times. This chain connects TRBV11-3 to TRBJ2-3; no clear D. The V and J ends lost 2 bases and 2 bases respectively, with 11 bases between them. The CDR3 has 15 amino acids. Germline loops: CDR1 SGHNT, CDR2 YENEEA. The CDR3 spells CASSLRAELTDTQYF. CDR3 nucleotides: TGTGCCAGCAGCTTACGTGCGGAACTCACAGATACGCAGTATTTT. Drawing the rest from reference TRBV11-3 and TRBJ2-3, the complete variable domain is EAGVVQSPRYKIIEKKQPVAFWCNPISGHNTLYWYLQNLGQGPELLIRYENEEAVDDSQLPKDRFSAERLKGVDSTLKIQPAELGDSAVYLCASSLRAELTDTQYFGPGTRLTVL.

CDR3 in amino acids: CAIKASQDTQYF. The CDR3 DNA sequence: TGTGCCATCAAGGCGAGTCAAGATACGCAGTATTTT. J is TRBJ2-3 and V is TRBV10-3, with D unresolved. Trimming took 7 bases from V and 5 from J, leaving 10 bases between them. This CDR3 region has 12 residues. CDR1 ENHRY and CDR2 SYGVKD come from the germline V gene.

This clonotype came up many times. The rearrangement links TRBV15 to TRBJ1-1, with a possible D match to TRBD1 (6 bases). CDR3 length: 13 residues. V lost 1 base, J lost 9 bases, and 12 bases lay in between. Germline CDR1 and CDR2: LNHNV and YYDKDF (reference sequence). The CDR3 DNA is TGTGCCACCAGCAGAGCCGGGGGGCCACAAGCTTTCTTT. It specifies CATSRAGGPQAFF. Full variable domain (missing parts from reference TRBV15 and TRBJ1-1): DAMVIQNPRYQVTQFGKPVTLSCSQTLNHNVMYWYQQKSSQAPKLLFHYYDKDFNNEADTPDNFQSRRPNTSFCFLDIRSPGLGDTAMYLCATSRAGGPQAFFGQGTRLTVV.

The chain carries TRBV4-3 and TRBJ2-3, with D perhaps TRBD1 (5 bases). V was cut by 4 bases and J by 2 bases, with 10 bases left in between. Germline V gene sequence: CDR1 LGHNA, CDR2 YSLEER. This CDR3 comprises 14 residues. The CDR3 sequence: CASSPLTDTDTQYF. The CDR3 bases are TGCGCCAGCAGCCCCTTGACAGACACAGATACGCAGTATTTT.

This clonotype occurred a few times. This chain uses TRBV6-1 with TRBJ2-1; 16 nucleotides align to TRBD2. There are 18 residues in the CDR3. Germline CDR1 is MNHNS and CDR2 is SASEGT. Germline trimming cut 6 bases from V and 8 bases from J; bases unmatched to any gene: 13. The CDR3 protein is CASRPSGLAGGLFDEQFF. The DNA of the CDR3 is TGTGCCAGCAGACCCTCGGGACTAGCGGGGGGGCTTTTCGATGAGCAGTTCTTC.

This clonotype was counted ten times or more. This chain links TRBV11-1 with TRBJ2-2; D is undetermined. CDR1 and CDR2 (germline): SGHAT, FQDESV (reference sequence). The CDR3 covers 14 residues. V was clipped by 4 bases and J by 9 bases, with 15 bases between them. The CDR3 nucleotides read TGTGCCAGCAGCTCCATGGACGGTGGCCGGGAGCTGTTTTTT. It specifies CASSSMDGGRELFF.

Turning to this clonotype: The junction and the germline gene differ at one end; a read error may be behind it. The chain carries TRBV20-1 and TRBJ2-5; possibly TRBD1 or TRBD2 for D (5 bases each). CDR1 is DFQATT, CDR2 SNEGSKA, per germline (reference sequence). The CDR3 spans 13 residues. The CDR3 reads CCADQGAGETQYF. In DNA, the CDR3 is TGCTGTGCTGACCAGGGTGCGGGAGAGACCCAGTACTTC.